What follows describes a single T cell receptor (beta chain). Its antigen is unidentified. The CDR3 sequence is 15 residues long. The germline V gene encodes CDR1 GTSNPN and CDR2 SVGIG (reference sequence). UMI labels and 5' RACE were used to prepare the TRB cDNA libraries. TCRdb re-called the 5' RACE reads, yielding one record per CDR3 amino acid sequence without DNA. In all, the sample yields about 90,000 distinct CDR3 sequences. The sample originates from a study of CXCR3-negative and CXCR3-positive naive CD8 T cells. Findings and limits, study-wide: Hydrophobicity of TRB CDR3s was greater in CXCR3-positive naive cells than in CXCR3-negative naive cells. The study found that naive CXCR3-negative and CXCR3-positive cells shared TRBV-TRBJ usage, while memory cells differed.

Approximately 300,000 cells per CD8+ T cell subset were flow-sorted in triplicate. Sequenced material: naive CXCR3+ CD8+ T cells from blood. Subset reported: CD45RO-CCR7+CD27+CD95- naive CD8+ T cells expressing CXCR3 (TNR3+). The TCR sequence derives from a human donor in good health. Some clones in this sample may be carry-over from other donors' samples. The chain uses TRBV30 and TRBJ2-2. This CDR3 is CAWSVTTMNTGELFF.